This record covers a single TCR beta chain. Its antigen is unknown. No infections or other immune events were documented during collection. This sample was taken from a study of identifying expanded T cells in peripheral blood. General study findings and limits: Variance in clone template counts between roughly two-week samples significantly increased with total template count across all healthy donors.

TCRdb's table, derived via immunoSEQ multiplex PCR, lists solely in-frame clones and lacks some. The sample records around 78,000 clones, about 83% being singletons. Sequenced input: blood. The receptor was derived from a person aged 18-70 years in good health.

The CDR3 DNA is TGTGCCAGCCGGCCTTACACAACAGGGGCGAACACTGAAGCTTTCTTT. Its translation: CASRPYTTGANTEAFF. This rearrangement joins TRBV7-9 to TRBJ1-1; 7 bases map to TRBD1. Trimming at V came to 8 bases and at J to 1 base, leaving 13 bases not matched to a gene. CDR1 is SEHNR and CDR2 is FQNEAQ in the germline V gene (reference sequence). The CDR3 runs to 16 residues. Supplemented by reference TRBV7-9 and TRBJ1-1, the full variable domain reads DTGVSQNPRHKITKRGQNVTFRCDPISEHNRLYWYRQTLGQGPEFLTYFQNEAQLEKSRLLSDRFSAERPKGSFSTLEIQRTEQGDSAMYLCASRPYTTGANTEAFFGQGTRLTVV.